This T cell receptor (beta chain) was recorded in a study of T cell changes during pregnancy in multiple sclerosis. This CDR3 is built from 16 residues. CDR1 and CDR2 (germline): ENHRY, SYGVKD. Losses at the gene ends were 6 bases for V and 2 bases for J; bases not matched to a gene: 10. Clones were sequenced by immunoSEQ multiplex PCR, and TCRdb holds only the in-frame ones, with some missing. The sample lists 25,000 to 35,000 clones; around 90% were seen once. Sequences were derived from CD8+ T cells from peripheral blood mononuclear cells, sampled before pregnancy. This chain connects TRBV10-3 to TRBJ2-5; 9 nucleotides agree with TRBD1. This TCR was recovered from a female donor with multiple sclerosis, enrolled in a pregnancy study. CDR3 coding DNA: TGTGCCATCAGCCGGTACGGGACAGGGCCTCAAGAGACCCAGTACTTC. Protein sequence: CAISRYGTGPQETQYF.